One and the same sample provided the 2 T cell receptor beta chains below, sequenced in a study of cytomegalovirus exposure and HLA in healthy donors. The table came from immunoSEQ multiplex PCR; TCRdb's copy has only in-frame clones and leaves some out. Here the sample spans about 310,000 clones, 88% being singletons. Specimen: PBMCs. Receptor source: a young man in good health and CMV-seronegative.

The rearrangement links TRBV5-6 to TRBJ2-7; tentatively, D is TRBD2 (5 bases). Germline CDR1 SGHDT, CDR2 YYEEEE. This CDR3 comprises 15 residues. With 4 bases removed from V and 9 bases from J, the gap between germline ends came to 23 bases. CDR3 sequence reads: CASSPRTEEFLWQYF. In DNA form, the CDR3 reads TGTGCCAGCAGCCCCCGGACTGAGGAATTTCTTTGGCAGTACTTC.

This rearrangement joins TRBV6-5 to TRBJ2-3, with a tentative D call TRBD1 (5 bases). Germline V gene lookup returns CDR1 MNHEY and CDR2 SVGAGI. V was shortened by 4 bases and J by 1 base, with 12 bases between the two germline ends. The CDR3 is 15 amino acids. For the CDR3, the DNA is TGTGCCAGCAGTTTAAGCAGGGCGCGCACAGATACGCAGTATTTT. This encodes CASSLSRARTDTQYF.